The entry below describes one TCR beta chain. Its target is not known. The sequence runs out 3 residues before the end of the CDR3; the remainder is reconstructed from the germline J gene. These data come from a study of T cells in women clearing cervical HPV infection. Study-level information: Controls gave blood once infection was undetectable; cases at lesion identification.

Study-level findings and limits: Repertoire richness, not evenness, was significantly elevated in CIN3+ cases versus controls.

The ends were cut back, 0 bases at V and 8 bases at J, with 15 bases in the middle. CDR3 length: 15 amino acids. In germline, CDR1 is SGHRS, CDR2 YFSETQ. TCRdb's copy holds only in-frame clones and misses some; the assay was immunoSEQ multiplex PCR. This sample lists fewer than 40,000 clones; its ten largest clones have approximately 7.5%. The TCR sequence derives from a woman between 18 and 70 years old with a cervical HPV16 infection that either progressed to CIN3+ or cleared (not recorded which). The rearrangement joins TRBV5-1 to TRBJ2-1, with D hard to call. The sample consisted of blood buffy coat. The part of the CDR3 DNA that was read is TGCGCCAGCAGCTTGGGGCTTTCCCAGATCGATGAG. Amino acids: CASSLGLSQIDE. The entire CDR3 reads CASSLGLSQIDEQFF.